These 17 T cell receptor beta chains were all obtained from the same sample, sequenced in a study of T-cell memory formation after mild COVID-19. TCRdb used MiXCR to reprocess the 5' RACE reads, holding one entry per CDR3 protein. The sample includes about 390,000 distinct CDR3 sequences, more than 20% seen only once; the top ten take roughly an eighth. Sequenced: PBMCs or a T cell subset sorted from them (not recorded which). The source is an adult woman who had mild COVID-19 (a few samples of this study predate the infection). Cell type and time point are not known.

The chain carries TRBV9 and TRBJ1-5; tentatively, D is TRBD1 (5 bases). This CDR3 is 14 amino acids long. Trimming took off 4 bases at V and 3 bases at J, with 11 bases between the two ends. Germline CDR1 is SGDLS and CDR2 is YYNGEE. The CDR3 sequence is CASSPVGDNQPQHF. Here the CDR3 DNA reads TGTGCCAGCAGCCCGGTGGGGGACAATCAGCCCCAGCATTTT. Complete variable domain (other parts from reference TRBV9 and TRBJ1-5): DSGVTQTPKHLITATGQRVTLRCSPRSGDLSVYWYQQSLDQGLQFLIQYYNGEERAKGNILERFSAQQFPDLHSELNLSSLELGDSALYFCASSPVGDNQPQHFGDGTRLSIL.

This chain joins TRBV7-9 and TRBJ1-1; no definite D call. The CDR3 loop spans 15 amino acids. The germline V and J ends were trimmed by 1 base and 6 bases, with 15 bases remaining between them. CDR1 is SEHNR, CDR2 FQNEAQ, per germline (reference sequence). The CDR3 spells CASSLGRTPEAEAFF. The CDR3 DNA sequence: TGTGCCAGCAGCTTAGGCCGGACCCCGGAGGCTGAAGCTTTCTTT. Full variable domain (missing parts from reference TRBV7-9 and TRBJ1-1): DTGVSQNPRHKITKRGQNVTFRCDPISEHNRLYWYRQTLGQGPEFLTYFQNEAQLEKSRLLSDRFSAERPKGSFSTLEIQRTEQGDSAMYLCASSLGRTPEAEAFFGQGTRLTVV.

The V gene is TRBV2, the J gene TRBJ1-6; weak D call: TRBD1 (5 bases). CDR3 length: 13 residues. Trimming pared 10 bases from V and 7 bases from J, leaving 14 bases between. Germline V CDR1 and CDR2: SNHLY, FYNNEI. CDR3: CATSQRQNSPLHF. For the CDR3, the DNA is TGTGCCACCAGCCAGAGACAGAATTCACCCCTCCACTTT.

The chain uses TRBV24-1 and TRBJ2-2; tentative D call: TRBD1 (6 bases). The germline V and J ends were trimmed by 3 bases and 2 bases, with 18 bases remaining between them. Per germline, CDR1 KGHDR and CDR2 SFDVKD. This CDR3 has 18 amino acids. CDR3 in DNA: TGTGCCACCAGTGATGCCCACTACAGGGAGCAAAACACCGGGGAGCTGTTTTTT. It translates to CATSDAHYREQNTGELFF.

The genes are TRBV12-3 or TRBV12-4 and TRBJ1-2, with 7 nucleotides matching TRBD1. V was clipped by 6 bases and J by 8 bases; unmatched bases: 9. The CDR3 runs 13 residues. The CDR3 DNA sequence: TGTGCCAGCAGCGCCAACAGGGGACTCGGCTACACCTTC. It encodes CASSANRGLGYTF.

The chain joins TRBV7-8 to TRBJ1-1; 7 bases line up with TRBD1. V dropped 5 bases and J dropped 10; count of bases not matched to a gene: 7. Germline CDR1 and CDR2: SGHVS and FQNEAQ. The CDR3 is made up of 12 amino acids. CDR3 region: CASSQGGSGAFF. CDR3 bases: TGTGCCAGCAGCCAGGGGGGCTCCGGAGCTTTCTTT.

This clonotype has a single count. This rearrangement joins TRBV7-8 to TRBJ2-3; 8 bases are a match to TRBD2. Looked up from germline, CDR1 is SGHVS and CDR2 is FQNEAQ. The CDR3 runs 16 residues. Germline trimming cut 1 base from V and 7 bases from J; bases unmatched to any gene: 10. The CDR3 DNA sequence: TGTGCCAGCAGCTTAGAGGGTGGACTAGCCCCAAATACGCAGTATTTT. Its translation: CASSLEGGLAPNTQYF.

This clonotype has only a few counts. The V and J genes are TRBV10-3 and TRBJ1-1; D possibly corresponds to TRBD1 (6 bases). Germline CDR1 ENHRY, CDR2 SYGVKD. This CDR3 has 16 residues. V was cut by 0 bases and J by 5 bases, with 16 bases left in between. This CDR3 is CAISESVGQGWTEAFF. The DNA for the CDR3 is TGTGCCATCAGTGAGTCGGTCGGTCAGGGGTGGACTGAAGCTTTCTTT.

This clonotype was counted at least ten times. V gene TRBV12-3 or TRBV12-4 combines with J gene TRBJ1-1; 7 positions agree with TRBD1. This CDR3 has 13 amino acids. V trimming: 7 bases; J trimming: 4 bases; junction bases outside the gene matches: 6. CDR3 DNA sequence: TGTGCCAGCAAACAGGGGAGGCTCACTGAAGCTTTCTTT. It translates to CASKQGRLTEAFF.

The table lists this clonotype with a few counts. This chain joins TRBV20-1 and TRBJ1-6, with TRBD1 matching over 7 bases. Looked up from germline, CDR1 is DFQATT and CDR2 is SNEGSKA (reference sequence). V dropped 6 bases and J dropped 6; count of bases not matched to a gene: 14. The CDR3 contains 16 residues. The CDR3 sequence: CSARWPPGQSNSPLHF. The DNA for the CDR3 is TGCAGTGCACGCTGGCCCCCGGGACAGTCTAATTCACCCCTCCACTTT.

V and J are TRBV3-1 and TRBJ2-7, with 8 bases matching TRBD2. With 2 bases clipped from V and 5 bases from J, the junction kept 8 bases outside the gene matches. Germline-derived CDR1 and CDR2 are LGHDT and YNNKEL (reference sequence). The CDR3 covers 15 residues. The CDR3 DNA is TGTGCCAGCAGCCAACCAACGGGGGGGAGGAACGAGCAGTACTTC. Translating it yields CASSQPTGGRNEQYF.

The chain carries TRBV7-8 and TRBJ1-4; D uncertain. CDR1 SGHVS and CDR2 FQNEAQ come from the germline V gene. CDR3 length: 12 amino acids. V dropped 4 bases and J dropped 7 bases, with 7 bases sitting between them. The CDR3 sequence: CASSYLSEKLFF. The CDR3 bases are TGTGCCAGCAGCTATTTGAGTGAAAAACTGTTTTTT. Together with reference TRBV7-8 and TRBJ1-4, the CDR3 gives the full variable domain: GAGVSQSPRYKVAKRGQDVALRCDPISGHVSLFWYQQALGQGPEFLTYFQNEAQLDKSGLPSDRFFAERPEGSVSTLKIQRTQQEDSAVYLCASSYLSEKLFFGSGTQLSVL.

This clonotype was found a few times. This clone may be a read error of a much larger clone one base away. The chain recombines TRBV5-6 with TRBJ2-2; TRBD1 might be the D (6 bases). V dropped 4 bases and J dropped 6 bases, with 19 bases sitting between them. CDR1 and CDR2 (germline): SGHDT, YYEEEE. The CDR3 loop spans 16 amino acids. The CDR3 DNA reads TGTGCCAGCAGCGACCCAACAAAGACAGGCCCCGGGGAGCTGTTTTTT. This codes for CASSDPTKTGPGELFF.

V gene TRBV7-8 combines with J gene TRBJ1-5; D may be TRBD1 (5 bases). Deletions cut 3 bases from V and 8 bases from J, with 17 bases between. CDR1 and CDR2 (germline): SGHVS, FQNEAQ. The CDR3 consists of 15 residues. CDR3 sequence (DNA): TGTGCCAGCAGCTTGGCCGGGACCCAGTTTGAGCCCCAGCATTTT. This codes for CASSLAGTQFEPQHF.

The table lists this clonotype with a few counts. The chain couples TRBV5-1 to TRBJ1-1; 7 nucleotides align to TRBD1. The CDR3 contains 14 residues. Losses at the gene ends were 7 bases for V and 7 bases for J; bases not matched to a gene: 13. CDR1 and CDR2 from the germline V gene are SGHRS and YFSETQ. The CDR3 DNA reads TGCGCCAGCCAATCCCGACAGGGTTGGGGTGAAGCTTTCTTT. It specifies CASQSRQGWGEAFF.

This clonotype showed up many times. V and J are TRBV6-2 or TRBV6-3 and TRBJ2-7; D uncertain. Germline V gene lookup returns CDR1 MNHEY and CDR2 SVGEGT. The CDR3 has 12 residues. V was pared by 5 bases and J by 4 bases, with 9 bases between. The CDR3 DNA reads as TGTGCCAGCAGTATCGACCGGTACGAGCAGTACTTC. This translates into CASSIDRYEQYF.

The chain employs TRBV24-1 and TRBJ2-5; D may match TRBD1 or TRBD2 (5 bases each). The CDR3 length is 14 residues. V shed 6 bases and J shed 0 bases, with 10 bases lying between them. CDR1 and CDR2 (germline): KGHDR, SFDVKD. CDR3 sequence reads: CATSQRGHQETQYF. In nucleotides, the CDR3 is TGTGCCACCAGTCAGAGGGGACACCAAGAGACCCAGTACTTC.